The 3 T cell receptor beta chains presented below share a single source sample, sequenced in a study of shared clonotypes between healthy human individuals. Profiling relied on immunoSEQ multiplex PCR, and the TCRdb table lists in-frame clones only, not all of them. The data show 1 million to 1.2 million clones, roughly 77% seen once. The sequenced sample consisted of memory CD4+ T cells from PBMCs. The subset denotes: CD45RA-negative fraction. The receptors here all came from a man aged 18 to 29 in good health. Some clones in this sample may be carry-over from other donors' samples.

This clone occurred a few times. Other DNA sequences in the same sample also yield this CDR3. The V gene is TRBV18, the J gene TRBJ1-1; maybe TRBD1 (5 bases). Trimming removed 3 bases from V and 1 base from J, with 9 bases in between. The CDR3 has 14 residues. Germline CDR1 is KGHSH and CDR2 is LQKENI. DNA of the CDR3: TGTGCCAGCTCACCTGGCCAGGGGAACACTGAAGCTTTCTTT. As protein: CASSPGQGNTEAFF.

This sequence joins TRBV5-8 and TRBJ2-1; 14 nucleotides align to TRBD2. The CDR3 extends over 16 amino acids. Germline trimming cut 4 bases from V and 4 bases from J; bases unmatched to any gene: 4. The germline CDR1 and CDR2 sequences are SGHTS and YDEGEE. CDR3 bases: TGTGCCAGCAGCCGAGGACTAGCGGGAGGTTACAATGAGCAGTTCTTC. Translating it yields CASSRGLAGGYNEQFF.

The genes are TRBV5-1 and TRBJ2-7; 12 nucleotides line up with TRBD2. From germline, CDR1 is SGHRS and CDR2 YFSETQ. The CDR3 sequence is 14 residues long. With 5 bases clipped from V and 3 bases from J, the junction kept 3 bases outside the gene matches. DNA for the CDR3: TGCGCCAGCAGAAAGACTAGCGGGAGCTACGAGCAGTACTTC. Amino acids: CASRKTSGSYEQYF.